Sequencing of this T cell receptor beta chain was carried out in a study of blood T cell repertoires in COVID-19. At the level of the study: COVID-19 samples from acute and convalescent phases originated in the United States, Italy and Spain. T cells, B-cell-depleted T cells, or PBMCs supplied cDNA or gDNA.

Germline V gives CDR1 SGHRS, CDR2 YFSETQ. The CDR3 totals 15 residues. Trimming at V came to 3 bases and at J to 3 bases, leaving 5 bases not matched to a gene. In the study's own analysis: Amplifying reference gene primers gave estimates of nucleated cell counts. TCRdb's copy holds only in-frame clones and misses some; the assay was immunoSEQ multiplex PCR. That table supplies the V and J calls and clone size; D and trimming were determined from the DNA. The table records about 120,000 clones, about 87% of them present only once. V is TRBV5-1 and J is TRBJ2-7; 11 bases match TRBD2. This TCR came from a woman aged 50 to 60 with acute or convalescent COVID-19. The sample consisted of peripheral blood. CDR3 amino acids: CASSSTSGKHYEQYF. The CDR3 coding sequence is TGCGCCAGCAGCTCGACTAGCGGGAAACACTACGAGCAGTACTTC.